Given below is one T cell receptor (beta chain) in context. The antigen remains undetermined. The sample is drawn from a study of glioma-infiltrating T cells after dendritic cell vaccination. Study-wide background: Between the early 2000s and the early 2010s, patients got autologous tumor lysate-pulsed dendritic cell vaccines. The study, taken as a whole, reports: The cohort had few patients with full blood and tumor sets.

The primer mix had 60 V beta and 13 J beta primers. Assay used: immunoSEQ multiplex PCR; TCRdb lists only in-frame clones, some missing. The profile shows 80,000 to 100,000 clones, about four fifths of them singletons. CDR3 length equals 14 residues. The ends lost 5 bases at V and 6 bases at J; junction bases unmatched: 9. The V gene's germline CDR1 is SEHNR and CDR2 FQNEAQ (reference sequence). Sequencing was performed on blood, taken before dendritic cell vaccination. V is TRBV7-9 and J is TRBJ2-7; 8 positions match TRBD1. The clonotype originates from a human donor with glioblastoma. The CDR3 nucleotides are TGTGCCAGCAGCCAAGATAGCAGGGGGCGCGAGCAGTACTTC. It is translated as CASSQDSRGREQYF.